The present entry profiles one TCR beta chain with its context. What it recognizes is unknown. The PCR had 60 Vbeta and 13 Jbeta primers. Profiling relied on immunoSEQ multiplex PCR, and the TCRdb table lists in-frame clones only, not all of them. The table records approximately 89,000 clones, about two thirds of them present only once. Although they were nominally healthy when sampled, donors likely had unrecorded immune exposures. This sample stems from a study of cytomegalovirus exposure and HLA in healthy donors. About the research overall: Among approximately 390 genotyped donors, about 80% fell in the Caucasian-associated ancestry cluster.

The CDR3 contains 15 residues. The ends were cut back, 7 bases at V and 0 bases at J, with 15 bases in the middle. CDR1 is MDHEN, CDR2 SYDVKM, per germline. The study's findings and limits: Later analysis associated a missense DCLRE1C variant with TCR beta V- and J-gene trimming.

The chain recombines TRBV28 with TRBJ1-1; D gene ambiguous. The receptor was isolated from a female donor in good health and CMV-seronegative. Sequenced: PBMCs. The CDR3 region has the DNA TGTGCCAGCACCCAAAGCGCGGAGATGAACACTGAAGCTTTCTTT. It encodes CASTQSAEMNTEAFF.